These 16 T cell receptor beta chains came from one sample sequenced in a study of OX40 agonist ivuxolimab in advanced cancers. Clones were read by immunoSEQ multiplex PCR, and TCRdb kept only the in-frame ones, dropping some. This sample carries 60,000 to 70,000 clones, around 86% of them seen once, and the ten largest clones take 2.5%. Sequences were derived from CD4+ or CD8+ T cells sorted from blood, sampled in a trial of the OX40 agonist ivuxolimab. The receptors shown here come from an adult with an advanced solid tumor such as melanoma, head and neck, liver or kidney cancer.

The chain has TRBV6-6 and TRBJ1-2; 7 bases align to TRBD1. The CDR3 is 14 amino acids. J gave up 1 base and V 2 bases, and 1 base lay outside the gene matches. From germline, CDR1 is MNHNY and CDR2 SVGAGI (reference sequence). CDR3 amino acids: CASSYDRVNYGYTF. The DNA of the CDR3 is TGTGCCAGCAGTTACGACAGGGTTAACTATGGCTACACCTTC.

This chain connects TRBV7-2 to TRBJ2-4, with D perhaps TRBD2 (5 bases). Germline V lookup: CDR1 SGHTA, CDR2 FQGNSA. Trimming removed 4 bases from V and 7 bases from J, with 8 bases in between. The CDR3 contains 12 residues. Here the CDR3 reads CASSSPSNIQYF. The CDR3 DNA reads as TGTGCCAGCAGCTCACCTAGCAACATTCAGTACTTC.

J is TRBJ2-1 and V is TRBV5-8, with 9 bases that match TRBD1. V dropped 2 bases and J dropped 4; count of bases not matched to a gene: 4. Germline V gene sequence: CDR1 SGHTS, CDR2 YDEGEE. The CDR3 spans 15 residues. CDR3 sequence (DNA): TGTGCCAGCAGCTTAGGGACAGGGAATTACAATGAGCAGTTCTTC. Translating it yields CASSLGTGNYNEQFF.

This chain uses TRBV9 with TRBJ2-1, with D maybe TRBD1 (6 bases). V shed 0 bases and J shed 4 bases, with 23 bases lying between them. CDR1 SGDLS and CDR2 YYNGEE come from the germline V gene. The CDR3 spans 19 residues. The CDR3 DNA sequence: TGTGCCAGCAGCGTAGCGATCTCCACAGTAGGGACACGTTACAATGAGCAGTTCTTC. Its translation: CASSVAISTVGTRYNEQFF.

The CDR3 region is CASSLSPWSQFF. The DNA of the CDR3 is TGTGCCAGCAGCTTATCTCCCTGGTCTCAGTTCTTC. The J gene is TRBJ2-1, the V gene TRBV7-2, with D unclear. This CDR3 contains 12 residues. With 2 bases removed from V and 13 bases from J, the gap between germline ends came to 12 bases. The germline gives CDR1 SGHTA, CDR2 FQGNSA. Using reference TRBV7-2 and TRBJ2-1 for the parts outside the CDR3, the full variable domain is GAGVSQSPSNKVTEKGKDVELRCDPISGHTALYWYRQSLGQGLEFLIYFQGNSAPDKSGLPSDRFSAERTGGSVSTLTIQRTQQEDSAVYLCASSLSPWSQFFGPGTRLTVL.

This clone came up once. The chain uses TRBV19 and TRBJ1-5; D is unresolved. This CDR3 has 18 amino acids. Germline V gene data show CDR1 as LNHDA and CDR2 as SQIVND (reference sequence). The germline V and J ends were trimmed by 0 bases and 0 bases, with 15 bases remaining between them. The CDR3 loop reads CASSIEPARWDSNQPQHF. The CDR3, as DNA: TGTGCCAGTAGTATAGAGCCCGCTAGGTGGGATAGCAATCAGCCCCAGCATTTT.

This clone showed up just once. The V gene is TRBV7-9, the J gene TRBJ2-1; TRBD1 matches 7 bases. Per the germline V gene, CDR1 is SEHNR and CDR2 is FQNEAQ (reference sequence). J lost 0 bases, V lost 5 bases, and 10 bases had no gene match. This CDR3 comprises 17 residues. CDR3 in DNA: TGTGCCAGCAGCCCCCGCGGACAGGTGAGCTCCTACAATGAGCAGTTCTTC. It encodes CASSPRGQVSSYNEQFF.

The chain couples TRBV19 to TRBJ2-3; 10 positions match TRBD1. The CDR3 totals 16 residues. The V gene's germline CDR1 is LNHDA and CDR2 SQIVND (reference sequence). Trimming at V came to 4 bases and at J to 8 bases, leaving 12 bases not matched to a gene. The CDR3 DNA sequence: TGTGCCAGTAGTACGCTGACAGGGGGCGCCGAGGGTACGCAGTATTTT. It encodes CASSTLTGGAEGTQYF.

The V gene is TRBV30, the J gene TRBJ2-1; 8 bases are shared with TRBD2. The germline gives CDR1 GTSNPN, CDR2 SVGIG (reference sequence). The CDR3 is made up of 12 amino acids. After removal of 3 bases from V and 6 bases from J, the junction contained 1 base not matched to a gene. The chain's CDR3 is CAWSGRANEQFF. The CDR3 coding sequence is TGTGCCTGGAGCGGGAGGGCCAATGAGCAGTTCTTC.

CDR3 DNA sequence: TGTGCCAGCCTAAGGCCGGGGCTGGATGGGGCCAACGTCCTGACTTTC. It yields the protein CASLRPGLDGANVLTF. The chain is built from TRBV19 and TRBJ2-6; D tentatively reads TRBD1 or TRBD2 (5 bases each). Between the trimmed V and J ends, which lost 9 bases and 3 bases, there was a span of 18 bases. Germline loops: CDR1 LNHDA, CDR2 SQIVND (reference sequence). The CDR3 consists of 16 residues.

The V gene is TRBV25-1, the J gene TRBJ2-7; 9 nucleotides line up with TRBD1. The CDR3 covers 17 residues. The germline CDR1 and CDR2 sequences are MGHDK and SYGVNS. The ends lost 1 base at V and 5 bases at J; junction bases unmatched: 12. The CDR3 protein is CASSEFSGGTGSHEQYF. For the CDR3, the DNA is TGTGCCAGCAGTGAATTTTCAGGGGGGACAGGGAGCCACGAGCAGTACTTC.

The genes are TRBV30 and TRBJ1-6; D possibly corresponds to TRBD1 (5 bases). The CDR3 has 13 residues. In germline, CDR1 is GTSNPN, CDR2 SVGIG (reference sequence). Trimming took 3 bases from V and 10 from J, leaving 13 bases between them. CDR3 residues: CAWRGGGESPLHF. DNA for the CDR3: TGTGCCTGGAGAGGTGGGGGTGAGTCACCCCTCCACTTT.

In DNA form, the CDR3 reads TGTGCCAGCAGACGGACAGGGGAGACCCAGTACTTC. Amino acids: CASRRTGETQYF. This chain joins TRBV5-4 and TRBJ2-5; the match to TRBD1 covers 8 bases. Trimming removed 5 bases from V and 5 bases from J; junction bases left unmatched: 2. The CDR3 is 12 residues long. Looked up from germline, CDR1 is SGHNT and CDR2 is YYREEE (reference sequence).

The genes are TRBV11-3 and TRBJ2-7, with 9 nucleotides matching TRBD1. Germline CDR1 and CDR2: SGHNT and YENEEA. V was clipped by 4 bases and J by 5 bases; unmatched bases: 12. The CDR3 length is 16 residues. Written as DNA, the CDR3 is TGTGCCAGCAGCTCGAGGATTGGGACAGGGACCGACGAGCAGTACTTC. Translated, it gives CASSSRIGTGTDEQYF. Supplemented by reference TRBV11-3 and TRBJ2-7, the full variable domain reads EAGVVQSPRYKIIEKKQPVAFWCNPISGHNTLYWYLQNLGQGPELLIRYENEEAVDDSQLPKDRFSAERLKGVDSTLKIQPAELGDSAVYLCASSSRIGTGTDEQYFGPGTRLTVT.

This chain connects TRBV6-6 to TRBJ2-7; possibly TRBD1 for D (6 bases). V dropped 6 bases and J dropped 3 bases, with 18 bases sitting between them. Germline V gene data show CDR1 as MNHNY and CDR2 as SVGAGI (reference sequence). This CDR3 contains 15 residues. CDR3 coding DNA: TGTGCCAGCAGGAACACGGCAGGGGCCATCTACGAGCAGTACTTC. Its protein product is CASRNTAGAIYEQYF.

This chain uses TRBV19 with TRBJ1-2; TRBD1 matches 8 bases. V lost 7 bases and J lost 6; bases outside the gene matches: 16. CDR3 size: 16 residues. In germline, CDR1 is LNHDA, CDR2 SQIVND (reference sequence). CDR3 nucleotides: TGTGCCAGTACCTTCACCCCAGGGGGCGGGGTACATGGCTACACCTTC. It yields the protein CASTFTPGGGVHGYTF.